The 26 T cell receptor beta chains below all came from one sample that was sequenced in a study of T cell responses to AZD1222 COVID-19 vaccine. Sequencing used immunoSEQ multiplex PCR; TCRdb keeps in-frame clones, though not all of them. The sample carries tens of thousands of clones, about 88% recorded once. Specimen: peripheral blood, collected 28 days after the second AZD1222 dose. All receptors come from an adult who received the AZD1222 COVID-19 vaccine.

This chain links TRBV6-5 with TRBJ1-5, with D uncertain. The CDR3 has 13 amino acids. In germline, CDR1 is MNHEY, CDR2 SVGAGI. Trimming stripped 6 bases from V and 1 base from J, with 7 bases between. This CDR3 reads CASSSISNQPQHF. CDR3 sequence (DNA): TGTGCCAGCAGCAGTATAAGCAATCAGCCCCAGCATTTT.

This clone was detected a few times. The chain combines TRBV7-9 with TRBJ1-1; D is ambiguous. CDR3 length: 14 amino acids. Trimming stripped 5 bases from V and 0 bases from J, with 10 bases between. Germline loops: CDR1 SEHNR, CDR2 FQNEAQ (reference sequence). CDR3 in amino acids: CASSTETVNTEAFF. CDR3 DNA sequence: TGTGCCAGCAGCACAGAGACTGTGAACACTGAAGCTTTCTTT.

This clone was recorded once. The chain uses TRBV19 and TRBJ2-1, with no clear D. V lost 3 bases and J lost 6, with 15 bases in between. The germline CDR1 and CDR2 sequences are LNHDA and SQIVND (reference sequence). This CDR3 comprises 15 residues. The CDR3 bases are TGTGCCAGTAGTATGCAGGTTGTTGGAAGCAATGAGCAGTTCTTC. This encodes CASSMQVVGSNEQFF.

V is TRBV5-4 and J is TRBJ2-4, with D possibly matching TRBD1 (6 bases). The CDR3 loop spans 14 amino acids. Trimming removed 1 base at V and 6 bases at J, with 11 bases between. Germline V gene sequence: CDR1 SGHNT, CDR2 YYREEE (reference sequence). CDR3 nucleotides: TGTGCCAGCAGCTTGACAGGGTCTACAAACATTCAGTACTTC. It yields the protein CASSLTGSTNIQYF. Supplemented by reference TRBV5-4 and TRBJ2-4, the full variable domain reads ETGVTQSPTHLIKTRGQQVTLRCSSQSGHNTVSWYQQALGQGPQFIFQYYREEENGRGNFPPRFSGLQFPNYSSELNVNALELDDSALYLCASSLTGSTNIQYFGAGTRLSVL.

The genes are TRBV6-1 and TRBJ1-2; 7 bases are shared with TRBD1. V shed 2 bases, J shed 4 bases, and the junction held 7 bases outside the gene matches. The germline gives CDR1 MNHNS, CDR2 SASEGT. The CDR3 has 15 residues. This CDR3 reads CASSETRTGLYGYTF. CDR3 DNA sequence: TGTGCCAGCAGTGAAACGCGGACAGGCCTCTATGGCTACACCTTC.

The genes are TRBV2 and TRBJ1-5; TRBD1 might be the D (6 bases). This CDR3 is built from 14 residues. V was shortened by 7 bases and J by 9 bases, with 19 bases between the two germline ends. Germline CDR1 and CDR2: SNHLY and FYNNEI. The CDR3 bases are TGTGCCAGCAAAGGGGGGACGGCCTTGTTGCCCCAGCATTTT. Protein sequence: CASKGGTALLPQHF.

The genes are TRBV6-2 or TRBV6-3 and TRBJ1-2; D call uncertain. CDR3 length: 13 residues. Germline-derived CDR1 and CDR2 are MNHEY and SVGEGT. V lost 4 bases and J 4 bases, leaving 10 bases between the germline ends. CDR3 sequence (DNA): TGTGCCAGCAGTTTCGCGGGTGGCTATGGCTACACCTTC. This encodes CASSFAGGYGYTF.

For the CDR3, the DNA is TGTGCCAGCGCCTCTACAGATACGCAGTATTTT. Its protein product is CASASTDTQYF. The V gene is TRBV6-5, the J gene TRBJ2-3; no firm D call. The V gene lost 8 bases and the J gene lost 3 bases, with 6 bases spanning the gap. The germline V gene has CDR1 MNHEY and CDR2 SVGAGI. The CDR3 sequence is 11 residues long.

V usage is TRBV5-1 and J usage is TRBJ1-2; the D gene is possibly TRBD1 (5 bases). The CDR3 contains 14 residues. The germline gives CDR1 SGHRS, CDR2 YFSETQ. The V end was cut by 0 bases, the J end by 4 bases, with 10 bases between. The DNA for the CDR3 is TGCGCCAGCAGCTTGGAAGCAGACAGCTATGGCTACACCTTC. Translating it yields CASSLEADSYGYTF.

This chain connects TRBV11-2 to TRBJ2-7; perhaps TRBD1 as D (6 bases). The length of the CDR3 is 14 residues. Germline V gene sequence: CDR1 SGHAT, CDR2 FQNNGV. With 5 bases removed from V and 2 bases from J, the gap between germline ends came to 13 bases. The CDR3 DNA reads as TGTGCCAGCAGCCCACAGGGATCAACCTACGAGCAGTACTTC. It codes for CASSPQGSTYEQYF.

The chain joins TRBV2 to TRBJ1-1, with TRBD1 as a possible D gene (5 bases). The CDR3 sequence is 12 residues long. Trimming stripped 4 bases from V and 5 bases from J, with 8 bases between. Germline CDR1 reads SNHLY; CDR2 reads FYNNEI. CDR3 sequence reads: CASSVGGTEAFF. The CDR3, as DNA: TGTGCCAGCAGTGTGGGGGGAACTGAAGCTTTCTTT.

The rearrangement links TRBV3-1 (or the pseudogene TRBV3-2) to TRBJ1-2, with D possibly being TRBD1 (6 bases). Per germline, CDR1 LGHDT and CDR2 YNNKEL (reference sequence). The ends were cut back, 2 bases at V and 4 bases at J, with 11 bases in the middle. The CDR3 sequence is 14 residues long. The CDR3 sequence: CASSQRRGSYGYTF. In nucleotides, the CDR3 is TGTGCCAGCAGCCAACGCAGGGGAAGCTATGGCTACACCTTC.

The chain is built from TRBV2 and TRBJ1-6; unclear D gene. V was cut by 7 bases and J by 0 bases, with 10 bases left in between. CDR1 is SNHLY, CDR2 FYNNEI, per germline. This CDR3 contains 15 residues. The CDR3 coding sequence is TGTGCCAGCAAGACCATGAGCTCCTATAATTCACCCCTCCACTTT. Its protein is CASKTMSSYNSPLHF. The full variable domain, its missing parts supplied by reference TRBV2 and TRBJ1-6, is EPEVTQTPSHQVTQMGQEVILRCVPISNHLYFYWYRQILGQKVEFLVSFYNNEISEKSEIFDDQFSVERPDGSNFTLKIRSTKLEDSAMYFCASKTMSSYNSPLHFGNGTRLTVT.

This clone has a handful of counts. The V call is TRBV6-5, the J call TRBJ1-4; D is undetermined. The germline CDR1 and CDR2 sequences are MNHEY and SVGAGI. Between the trimmed V and J ends, which lost 0 bases and 9 bases, there was a span of 11 bases. CDR3 length equals 14 residues. The CDR3 DNA sequence: TGTGCCAGCAGTTACTCCGGAAGAGGACAAAAACTGTTTTTT. Protein: CASSYSGRGQKLFF.

The rearrangement links TRBV19 to TRBJ2-5; 10 bases agree with TRBD1. Germline CDR1 LNHDA, CDR2 SQIVND (reference sequence). This CDR3 region has 15 residues. V trimming: 6 bases; J trimming: 0 bases; junction bases outside the gene matches: 4. DNA for the CDR3: TGTGCCAGTAGGGAGGGACAGGGGTACCAAGAGACCCAGTACTTC. Translation gives CASREGQGYQETQYF.

The chain combines TRBV18 with TRBJ1-5; D is undetermined. CDR3 size: 16 residues. V dropped 6 bases and J dropped 7 bases, with 22 bases sitting between them. In germline, CDR1 is KGHSH, CDR2 LQKENI. In DNA form, the CDR3 reads TGTGCCAGCTCTATCAATAACCGAGAATATAACCAGCCCCAGCATTTT. Its translation is CASSINNREYNQPQHF.

This chain joins TRBV5-1 and TRBJ1-2; weak D call: TRBD1 (5 bases). Germline values: CDR1 SGHRS, CDR2 YFSETQ. The CDR3 loop spans 16 amino acids. Trimming removed 0 bases at V and 4 bases at J, with 16 bases between. CDR3 sequence reads: CASSLDAWERGYGYTF. CDR3 nucleotide sequence: TGCGCCAGCAGCTTGGACGCGTGGGAAAGGGGCTATGGCTACACCTTC.

The V gene is TRBV7-9, the J gene TRBJ2-7; 8 bases map to TRBD1. The V segment lost 4 bases and the J segment 5 bases; nucleotides outside the gene matches: 10. This CDR3 contains 15 residues. The V gene's germline CDR1 is SEHNR and CDR2 FQNEAQ (reference sequence). CDR3 loop: CASSSGQGNLNEQYF. Here the CDR3 DNA reads TGTGCCAGCAGCTCCGGACAGGGCAACTTGAACGAGCAGTACTTC.

V is TRBV6-2 or TRBV6-3 and J is TRBJ2-2; 9 bases are shared with TRBD2. Germline CDR1 and CDR2: MNHEY and SVGEGT. V trimming: 5 bases; J trimming: 6 bases; junction bases outside the gene matches: 7. The CDR3 has 15 amino acids. The CDR3 reads CASSLSGGGAGELFF. The CDR3 region has the DNA TGTGCCAGCAGTCTTAGCGGGGGAGGAGCCGGGGAGCTGTTTTTT.

V is TRBV5-5 and J is TRBJ2-7, with D hard to call. CDR1 is SGHKS, CDR2 YYEKEE, per germline (reference sequence). Trimming stripped 2 bases from V and 2 bases from J, with 8 bases between. This CDR3 region has 13 residues. CDR3 protein: CASSFTVTYEQYF. In DNA form, the CDR3 reads TGTGCCAGCAGCTTTACCGTTACCTACGAGCAGTACTTC.

This clone came up once. The rearrangement links TRBV6-5 to TRBJ2-7, with D possibly matching TRBD1 (5 bases). The V gene's germline CDR1 is MNHEY and CDR2 SVGAGI. Trimming removed 5 bases at V and 1 base at J, with 15 bases between. The CDR3 runs to 15 residues. CDR3 protein: CASSRGSTASYEQYF. In DNA, the CDR3 is TGTGCCAGCAGTAGGGGATCCACTGCGTCCTACGAGCAGTACTTC.

This clone was seen a single time. The J gene is TRBJ2-4, the V gene TRBV19, with a weak D call TRBD1 (6 bases). The CDR3 consists of 14 residues. CDR1 and CDR2 (germline): LNHDA, SQIVND (reference sequence). Trimming shortened V by 7 bases and J by 5 bases, and 15 bases separated the two germline ends. The DNA of the CDR3 is TGTGCCAGTAAAGAGGCAGGGGCGGAAAACATTCAGTACTTC. Translating it yields CASKEAGAENIQYF.

The chain combines TRBV5-4 with TRBJ2-7; D not certain. In germline, CDR1 is SGHNT, CDR2 YYREEE (reference sequence). CDR3 length equals 14 residues. Trimming shortened V by 0 bases and J by 5 bases, and 12 bases separated the two germline ends. Here the CDR3 reads CASSLAPTQNEQYF. The CDR3 region has the DNA TGTGCCAGCAGCTTGGCCCCGACGCAAAACGAGCAGTACTTC.

This chain uses TRBV7-3 with TRBJ1-1, with D tentatively TRBD1 (5 bases). V lost 5 bases to trimming and J lost 5 bases, with 15 bases between them. Germline V CDR1 and CDR2: SGHTA, FQGTGA. This CDR3 has 14 amino acids. The CDR3 region has the DNA TGTGCCAGCAGCCCAGTACCGGGGGTTACTGAAGCTTTCTTT. This translates into CASSPVPGVTEAFF.

The V and J genes are TRBV19 and TRBJ1-1; TRBD1 might be the D (5 bases). This CDR3 has 16 residues. Germline V gene data show CDR1 as LNHDA and CDR2 as SQIVND (reference sequence). V lost 6 bases to trimming and J lost 7 bases, with 24 bases between them. CDR3 DNA: TGTGCCAGTAGGGATCCGGGACCGATAATTTCGGATGAAGCTTTCTTT. Translated: CASRDPGPIISDEAFF.

The rearrangement joins TRBV2 to TRBJ2-3; no firm D call. This CDR3 has 11 residues. The ends were cut back, 1 base at V and 6 bases at J, with 2 bases in the middle. Germline V CDR1 and CDR2: SNHLY, FYNNEI. The CDR3 nucleotides read TGTGCCAGCAGTGAAGTGGATACGCAGTATTTT. As protein: CASSEVDTQYF. Together with reference TRBV2 and TRBJ2-3, the CDR3 gives the full variable domain: EPEVTQTPSHQVTQMGQEVILRCVPISNHLYFYWYRQILGQKVEFLVSFYNNEISEKSEIFDDQFSVERPDGSNFTLKIRSTKLEDSAMYFCASSEVDTQYFGPGTRLTVL.